This record covers a single TCR beta chain. Its antigen is undetermined. Deletions cut 1 base from V and 4 bases from J, with 17 bases between. This CDR3 has 16 amino acids. CDR1 is MDHEN and CDR2 is SYDVKM in the germline V gene. The data derive from a study of cytomegalovirus exposure and HLA in healthy donors. Notes on the study in general: Most TCR sequences were rare, but some public TCRs occurred in many donors. Analyses of presence and absence presupposed an approximately uniform sequencing depth across donors. Available immune exposure information was restricted to CMV serostatus only.

The study ran its PCR with 60 Vbeta and 13 Jbeta primers. Methods used by the authors: Roughly 80 million unique TCR beta chains, approximately 11 million of them shared, were counted by a later analysis. Measured with immunoSEQ multiplex PCR; TCRdb has only the in-frame clones, and not every one. That table is the source of V, J and clone size, and D and trimming were worked out from the DNA. The sample lists about 130,000 clones; just under 75% were seen once. J is TRBJ2-7 and V is TRBV28; D remains ambiguous. The clonotype originates from a man in his sixties in good health and CMV-seropositive. Sequencing was carried out using PBMCs. CDR3 sequence (DNA): TGTGCCAGCAGTTTATTCGCCCAACCCCTAGATTACGAGCAGTACTTC. Translation: CASSLFAQPLDYEQYF.